Described below is a single T cell receptor delta chain sequence and its context. This clone was seen a few times. It lacks a known antigen. It has no much larger one-base neighbor in the sample; base qualities were not kept. The record originates from a study of gamma-delta T cells after stem cell transplantation (TCRdb year 2016). V has 3 bases trimmed and J has 0 bases trimmed; junction bases matching no gene number 19. The germline V gene specifies NSMFDY as CDR1 and ISSIKDK as CDR2. Inclusive of the bounding cysteine and phenylalanine, the CDR3 is 19 residues long. Just CDR3 DNA is preserved here, 57 bases in frame from base 1. To prepare the library, RT-PCR was applied. Data came from an Illumina MiSeq. TCRdb recomputed clones from the public reads with CATT; identical DNA rows were then combined. The sample records about 11,000 delta-chain clones, around two fifths of which are singletons. The ten largest clones capture 2.5% to 3% of the sample.

The rearrangement joined TRAV29/DV5 to TRDJ1; 8 nucleotides in the junction match TRDD3. Sequenced sample: gamma-delta T cells. The sequence came from a human donor. It is not recorded whose cells these are; they may come from a transplant donor. The CDR3 in this case is CAAMKAFSRTGGDTDKLIF. The bases are TGTGCAGCAATGAAGGCCTTCAGTCGTACTGGGGGCGACACCGATAAACTCATCTTT.